The 8 T cell receptor beta chains reported below all come from one sample, sequenced in a study of cytomegalovirus exposure and HLA in healthy donors. With 60 Vbeta and 13 Jbeta primers, the PCR was carried out. TCRdb keeps only in-frame clones here, not all; method: immunoSEQ multiplex PCR. This sample yields some 190,000 clones, of which approximately 80% are seen a single time; under 1.5% belongs to the top ten. Input material: PBMCs. All receptors come from a girl aged 5-17 years in good health and CMV-seropositive.

The chain is built from TRBV9 and TRBJ1-2; 7 bases are a match to TRBD1. V lost 3 bases and J lost 4; bases outside the gene matches: 6. Germline loops: CDR1 SGDLS, CDR2 YYNGEE. The CDR3 is 14 amino acids. Here the CDR3 DNA reads TGTGCCAGCAGCGGTACAGGGGACCTCTATGGCTACACCTTC. Translation: CASSGTGDLYGYTF. Variable domain in full (rest from reference TRBV9 and TRBJ1-2): DSGVTQTPKHLITATGQRVTLRCSPRSGDLSVYWYQQSLDQGLQFLIQYYNGEERAKGNILERFSAQQFPDLHSELNLSSLELGDSALYFCASSGTGDLYGYTFGSGTRLTVV.

V gene TRBV7-9 combines with J gene TRBJ1-5; D unresolved. CDR1 is SEHNR and CDR2 is FQNEAQ in the germline V gene (reference sequence). V lost 1 base to trimming and J lost 0 bases, with 16 bases between them. This CDR3 has 18 amino acids. The CDR3 loop is CASSLDDEAVYSNQPQHF. In nucleotides, the CDR3 is TGTGCCAGCAGCTTAGATGACGAGGCGGTCTATAGCAATCAGCCCCAGCATTTT.

The chain combines TRBV13 with TRBJ2-7; D might be TRBD2 (6 bases). The CDR3 runs to 14 residues. Germline V CDR1 and CDR2: PRHDT, FYEKMQ (reference sequence). Trimming shortened V by 5 bases and J by 2 bases, and 13 bases separated the two germline ends. CDR3 in DNA: TGTGCCAGCAGCCTTCGGGACTCGCCCTACGAGCAGTACTTC. Translating it yields CASSLRDSPYEQYF.

The chain employs TRBV5-1 and TRBJ1-5; D unresolved. Germline V gives CDR1 SGHRS, CDR2 YFSETQ. Between the trimmed V and J ends, which lost 3 bases and 4 bases, there was a span of 14 bases. This CDR3 has 15 amino acids. DNA for the CDR3: TGCGCCAGCAGCTCCACCGGGAACCCAAATCAGCCCCAGCATTTT. Translating it yields CASSSTGNPNQPQHF.

This clone was seen only once. The chain employs TRBV18 and TRBJ2-5; 9 bases align to TRBD1. Germline loops: CDR1 KGHSH, CDR2 LQKENI. Trimming took 3 bases from V and 3 from J; bases not matched to a gene: 2. This CDR3 has 14 amino acids. The CDR3 spells CASSPRQGEETQYF. CDR3 in DNA: TGTGCCAGCTCACCCCGACAGGGGGAAGAGACCCAGTACTTC.

This clone was picked up a small number of times. V and J are TRBV7-9 and TRBJ2-1; 10 bases are shared with TRBD2. This CDR3 spans 15 amino acids. The V and J ends lost 4 bases and 6 bases, in that order; junction bases with no gene match: 6. Germline V gene sequence: CDR1 SEHNR, CDR2 FQNEAQ (reference sequence). DNA for the CDR3: TGTGCCAGCAGCTCATCTAGCGGGAGAACCAATGAGCAGTTCTTC. Translation gives CASSSSSGRTNEQFF.

The CDR3 DNA reads as TGTGCCAGCAGCCCAACTCGGCGGGAGGTGGCTTTCTTT. This gives the protein CASSPTRREVAFF. The chain joins TRBV5-5 to TRBJ1-1, with D hard to call. V was cut by 4 bases and J by 11 bases, with 18 bases left in between. The CDR3 length is 13 residues. Germline loops: CDR1 SGHKS, CDR2 YYEKEE (reference sequence).

This rearrangement joins TRBV29-1 to TRBJ2-7; the match to TRBD2 covers 9 bases. Germline V gene sequence: CDR1 SQVTM, CDR2 ANQGSEA. V gave up 7 bases and J gave up 3 bases; unmatched junction bases: 7. The CDR3 totals 13 residues. DNA of the CDR3: TGCAGCGCCGTGCTGCGGGAGGGCTACGAGCAGTACTTC. Translating it yields CSAVLREGYEQYF.